This T cell receptor beta chain was profiled in a study of blood T cell repertoires in COVID-19. On the study more broadly: The origin of the acute and convalescent COVID-19 samples was the United States, Italy and Spain.

Original processing notes: Researchers report that nucleated cell counts were estimated from reference gene primer amplification. Sequencing used immunoSEQ multiplex PCR; TCRdb keeps in-frame clones, though not all of them. The V and J calls and the clone size are those of that table, but D and trimming were determined from the DNA. This sample has about 240,000 clones, with roughly 80% found just once. Material for sequencing was peripheral blood. The TCR comes from a woman in her sixties or seventies with active or convalescent COVID-19.

CDR3 sequence reads: CASSENIVWGQGLRDSPLHF. CDR3 in DNA: TGTGCCAGCAGTGAAAATATCGTCTGGGGACAGGGGTTGCGGGACTCACCCCTCCACTTT. The chain employs TRBV6-1 and TRBJ1-6; 10 bases agree with TRBD1. Germline V gene data show CDR1 as MNHNS and CDR2 as SASEGT. After removal of 2 bases from V and 10 bases from J, the junction contained 20 bases not matched to a gene. The CDR3 spans 20 residues.